The present entry profiles one T cell receptor (beta chain) with its context. The target of this receptor is not known. Base qualities are not provided; no much larger clone lies one nucleotide away. Via the germline V gene, CDR1 is MNHNS and CDR2 SASEGT. From the cysteine through the phenylalanine, the CDR3 covers 14 amino acids. The read is trimmed to its CDR3 DNA, 42 bases read in frame from base 1. A distance of 7 bases separates the germline ends of V and J, which lose 2 bases and 2 bases respectively. The cohort was made up of 666 healthy bone marrow donors. At the time of sampling, every cohort member was nominally healthy, though immune exposures that went unrecorded were likely present. The donor tested CMV seropositive and was one of the 289 seropositive cohort members. Every donor gave a peripheral blood sample, and the peripheral blood mononuclear cells from that sample were used for TCR beta sequencing. Genomic DNA was extracted from the blood cell samples with the Qiagen DNeasy Blood Extraction Kit.

The method behind the library was the immunoSEQ multiplex PCR assay. The multiplex PCR relied on a mix of 60 forward primers for TCR Vbeta segments and 13 reverse primers for TCR Jbeta segments. The CDR3 region of rearranged TCR beta genes was amplified from genomic DNA with a multiplex PCR assay. Amplified TCR beta libraries were sequenced as 87-base-pair reads on the Illumina HiSeq System. Per the original workflow: A later analysis counted tens of millions of unique TCR beta chains across the 666 repertoires, and 9 million to 14 million of these chains were shared by at least two donors. Raw reads were error-corrected and collapsed into unique sequences by a nearest-neighbor algorithm in which closely related sequences were merged to remove PCR and sequencing errors. To assign V, D and J gene segments, CDR3 sequences were aligned to IMGT reference sequences. Each retained sequence needed at least a six-nucleotide match to both a V gene segment and a J gene segment. Rearrangements were classified as productive when the CDR3 lacked stop codons and remained in frame with V and J, and all other rearrangements were classified as non-productive. CDR3 was defined according to IMGT convention as the region running from the second conserved V-encoded cysteine to the conserved J-encoded phenylalanine. In an earlier analysis of around 570 of the donors, sequences lacking an unambiguous match to a single V gene segment were excluded. An earlier analysis of 550 to 650 of the donors classified V segments as functional when productive rearrangements were above 56.7% and as segregating when the standard deviation between donors was above 5%. A statistical classification framework was built to diagnose cytomegalovirus status from the catalog of TCR beta chain sequences. In a later analysis, V and J genes were assigned by comparing TCR nucleotide sequences against IMGT/GENE-DB human TR gene sequences. Using the TCRdist pipeline, a later analysis assigned CDR3 sequences along with most-parsimonious VDJ recombination scenarios. A later analysis defined each TCR beta chain by its CDR3 amino acid sequence plus V-gene family, and excluded reads lacking a unique V-gene family. A later analysis removed 592 highly shared, low-generation-probability nucleotide sequences to deal with suspected cross-contamination and a sequencing artifact. For each public chain, a later analysis derived a clonal expansion index from normalized ranks of inferred template counts within each repertoire. In a later analysis, generation probabilities were computed using a VDJ recombination model fitted to out-of-frame rearrangements, and the results were checked against IGoR. In a later analysis, TCR-TCR, TCR-HLA and TCR-CMV co-occurrence was scored with hypergeometric tests, and a repertoire-size bias correction was applied to TCR pairs. To estimate false discovery rates, a later analysis permuted the HLA or CMV assignments 20 times. In a later analysis, co-occurring TCRs were grouped using DBSCAN, and TCRdist sequence similarity was added for clustering within HLA-allele-positive subsets. Repertoires with fewer than 30,000 or more than 120,000 public chains, plus five repertoires with anomalous nucleotide sharing, were excluded from co-occurrence clustering. This is the immuneACCESS table as TCRdb keeps it, with only in-frame sequences that have V and J called. A part of the clones is gone; compared with another copy, unresolved V genes explain less than half, and the rest is unexplained. D and trimming come from the DNA, and the V and J calls and clone size come from that table. This sample has roughly 69,000 clones in its table, and around 66% of those were observed once. The ten largest account for 14% of the sample.

The data were taken from a study of cytomegalovirus exposure and HLA in healthy donors listed by TCRdb under 2017. Broadly, across the study: According to an earlier analysis of around 600 of the donors, about 179 million T cells yielded 117 million unique TCR beta sequences and 276 Gb of sequence data. About 320 gigabases of sequencing data and approximately 85 million unique TCR sequences were included in an early release covering about 600 HLA-typed donors. Among the 398 genotyped donors, roughly 80% belonged to the genetic ancestry cluster associated with self-reported Caucasian donors. The study aimed to test whether cataloging public T cell receptors could reveal signatures of past pathogen exposure. Using immunosequencing, the study profiled T cell repertoires from 550 to 750 subjects and related those repertoires to cytomegalovirus serostatus. Along with the approximately 600-subject first cohort, a separate validation cohort of some 130 different subjects was used. High-throughput TCR immunosequencing, statistical association of individual TCRs with disease status, and machine learning were combined to predict cytomegalovirus infection status. In a later analysis, previously published TCR beta repertoires from some 640 donors were re-analyzed and high-resolution HLA genotyping was added so that TCR occurrence patterns could be studied. In the later analysis, no new phenotypic data were used to find candidate immune exposures; instead, reliance was placed on TCR beta sequences and their occurrence across donors. In an earlier analysis of 587 of the donors, high-throughput TCR beta sequencing was used to judge whether each TCR beta V gene segment behaved as functional or pseudogenic. Donor age, sex, ethnicity and CMV serostatus were collected together with the repertoire data. Genome-wide SNP genotypes for about 65% of the 666 donors were used in a later genetic analysis, which treated that subset as a discovery cohort. All discovery cohort repertoires had been generated on a single sequencing platform. Class I and class II HLA loci were covered by the typing at four-digit resolution. Typing coverage differed by locus: A, B, C, DRB1 and DQB1 were typed in roughly 620-630 donors, DQA1 in roughly 510, DPA1 in 600 to 610, and DPB1 in just under 490. A few DR-DQ haplotypes were treated as single units for association and clustering because of strong linkage in the cohort. Among some 410 genotyped donors of the cohort, an average of about 240,000 unique TCR beta nucleotide sequences was sequenced per donor, of which 15% to 20% were non-productive.

The full study reports these points: The study listed 164 TCR beta chains as associated with cytomegalovirus. The cohort was sequenced for TCR beta chains only, and without alpha or paired-chain data the features that could be detected were limited. The authors suggested that the approach could potentially be extended to other disease states and immunological phenotypes. Several of the top co-occurrence clusters appeared to be linked to parvovirus B19, influenza, CMV and Epstein-Barr virus, according to a later analysis. In a later genetic analysis, a missense DCLRE1C variant was associated with V-gene and J-gene trimming of TCR beta chains, and the association was replicated in an independent cohort. A later analysis associated some 17,000 TCR beta sequences with specific HLA alleles at a false discovery rate of 0.05. For the cohort, immune exposure information was limited to CMV serostatus. HLA typing was unavailable for some donors at each locus, so association tests used only the typed subset. Compared with equally common non-associated chains, HLA-associated TCR beta chains in a later analysis were more clonally expanded and had lower generation probabilities. Because the 87-base-pair reads could not distinguish some IMGT-functional V segments, including TRBV6-2 and TRBV6-3, those segments were excluded. Most CMV-associated TCR beta chains appeared to be HLA-restricted in a later analysis, and the HLA associations seemed to be driven largely by CMV exposure. A few of the identified cytomegalovirus-associated TCR beta chains were confirmed in vitro to be specific for cytomegalovirus antigens. Assigning TCR associations to individual alleles was difficult when HLA alleles, especially DR and DQ, strongly co-occurred. In an earlier analysis of 587 of the donors, most TCR beta V segments appeared in productive rearrangements about 87% or about 30% of the time, broadly matching IMGT annotations. In both the original and validation cohorts, the classifier was reported to diagnose cytomegalovirus status with high specificity and sensitivity. About 15 rarely observed V segments, including chromosome 9 orphons, were excluded from the earlier analysis of just under 600 of the donors because counts were too low. In a later analysis, the rate of TCR association differed among HLA loci, with DRB1 alleles having the most associated TCRs and HLA-C alleles having the fewest. The presence/absence analyses assumed that sequencing depth was roughly uniform across donors, and that assumption may not be true. Most TCR sequences were observed very rarely across donors, whereas some public TCRs were present in many individuals. A cluster of highly shared sequence variants was judged likely to represent a technical artifact of the sequencing pipeline. Compared with the approximately 720-donor mean, donors in an Asian-associated ancestry cluster had fewer N-insertions in productive TCRs, according to a later genetic analysis. Correlated functional status among segregating V segments might be attributable to linkage disequilibrium, but an unknown experimental factor could not be ruled out. A further reported finding was that TCR beta sequences accurately predicted the HLA-A and HLA-B alleles for most subjects in the first cohort.

Sequenced sample: PBMCs. This receptor was identified in a male donor in good health and CMV-seropositive. The receptor chain draws on TRBV6-1 and TRBJ1-3, with a tentative D gene TRBD1 over 5 matching bases. The CDR3 reads as follows: CASSEQGTGNTIYF. The base sequence is TGTGCCAGCAGTGAACAGGGAACTGGAAACACCATATATTTT.